The subject of this entry is one T cell receptor beta chain. The data stem from a study of control samples from healthy donors and cancer patients. Clones were read by immunoSEQ multiplex PCR, and TCRdb kept only the in-frame ones, dropping some. The sample holds around 120,000 clones; about 87% are singletons and the top ten take around 3.4%. V dropped 5 bases and J dropped 4; count of bases not matched to a gene: 4. From germline, CDR1 is SGHNT and CDR2 YENEEA. This CDR3 has 13 residues. The chain is built from TRBV11-3 and TRBJ1-2, with 7 bases that match TRBD1. What was sequenced was blood. This TCR was sampled from a man in his forties in good health. CDR3 DNA sequence: TGTGCCAGCAGCCCCTGGGACAGCTATGGCTACACCTTC. Protein sequence: CASSPWDSYGYTF.